The 10 T cell receptor beta chains presented below share a single source sample, sequenced in a study of response to subunit inactivated influenza vaccine (dated 2018 in TCRdb). The library was produced with RT-PCR. Sequencing was carried out with an Illumina HiSeq 2500. TCRdb applied fastp at Q25 and MiXCR to the public reads, then kept only in-frame beta chains. Each entry is one CDR3 protein sequence, shown with its most common DNA and genes. The sample contains about 650,000 distinct CDR3 sequences, approximately 15% of them found a single time. 11% of the sample comes from the top ten. This specimen was PBMCs from blood, taken less than 13 days after vaccination. Receptors were obtained from a man in his fifties who received an inactivated influenza vaccine. Donor details come from another sample of the same person, matched by shared clones.

This clonotype appeared many times. V usage is TRBV5-1 and J usage is TRBJ1-5; D is unclear. Trimming removed 1 base from V and 6 bases from J, with 23 bases in between. This CDR3 spans 18 amino acids. Germline CDR1 and CDR2: SGHRS and YFSETQ. The CDR3 coding sequence is TGCGCCAGCAGCTTGACAGCTCCTTTACCTGTCGAGTGTCAGCCCCAGCATTTT. Its protein is CASSLTAPLPVECQPQHF. Variable domain in full (rest from reference TRBV5-1 and TRBJ1-5): KAGVTQTPRYLIKTRGQQVTLSCSPISGHRSVSWYQQTPGQGLQFLFEYFSETQRNKGNFPGRFSGRQFSNSRSEMNVSTLELGDSALYLCASSLTAPLPVECQPQHFGDGTRLSIL.

This clonotype was seen only a few times. The chain employs TRBV28 and TRBJ1-1; no clear D. V gave up 8 bases and J gave up 8 bases, with 9 bases separating them. This CDR3 is built from 10 residues. CDR1 and CDR2 (germline): MDHEN, SYDVKM. The CDR3 spells CASGDKEAFF. The CDR3 DNA follows: TGTGCCAGCGGTGACAAAGAAGCTTTCTTT.

The rearrangement uses TRBV5-1 and TRBJ2-3; TRBD2 matches 11 bases. CDR1 SGHRS and CDR2 YFSETQ come from the germline V gene. The V segment lost 3 bases and the J segment 6 bases; nucleotides outside the gene matches: 6. This CDR3 has 15 amino acids. CDR3 loop: CASSWTGTSGDTQYF. Here the CDR3 DNA reads TGCGCCAGCAGCTGGACCGGGACTAGCGGCGATACGCAGTATTTT.

This clonotype has a count of ten or more. The rearrangement uses TRBV4-2 and TRBJ2-3; D is unclear. Trimming took 2 bases from V and 3 from J, leaving 6 bases between them. The CDR3 is 13 residues long. Germline lookup yields CDR1 LGHNA and CDR2 YNFKEQ. CDR3 sequence (DNA): TGTGCCAGCAGCCAAACCCTGACAGATACGCAGTATTTT. This translates into CASSQTLTDTQYF.

This clonotype was detected only a few times. The rearrangement joins TRBV7-2 to TRBJ2-6; maybe TRBD1 (6 bases). V was cut by 1 base and J by 13 bases, with 17 bases left in between. This CDR3 has 15 amino acids. Germline V gives CDR1 SGHTA, CDR2 FQGNSA. The CDR3 sequence is CASSLGDRSLRVLTF. The DNA of the CDR3 is TGTGCCAGCAGCTTAGGCGACAGGTCCCTCAGGGTCCTGACTTTC.

This clonotype was found a few times. The V and J genes are TRBV2 and TRBJ2-1; TRBD2 might be the D (6 bases). Per the germline V gene, CDR1 is SNHLY and CDR2 is FYNNEI. V lost 6 bases, J lost 2 bases, and 17 bases lay in between. The CDR3 contains 16 residues. The CDR3 sequence: CASRLPGGTPYNEQFF. The DNA for the CDR3 is TGTGCCAGCAGGCTCCCTGGGGGGACCCCCTACAATGAGCAGTTCTTC.

This clonotype showed up just a few times. This chain joins TRBV9 and TRBJ2-2; no definite D call. From germline, CDR1 is SGDLS and CDR2 YYNGEE. The CDR3 consists of 16 residues. V dropped 0 bases and J dropped 6 bases, with 15 bases sitting between them. CDR3 bases: TGTGCCAGCAGCGTAGGGGGAACTCCTCTCCCCGGGGAGCTGTTTTTT. It translates to CASSVGGTPLPGELFF.

There are a few counts of this clonotype. The chain carries TRBV15 and TRBJ2-2; D unclear. Germline loops: CDR1 LNHNV, CDR2 YYDKDF (reference sequence). The CDR3 is 14 residues long. Trimming left V 5 bases short and J 3 bases short, with 10 bases between. The CDR3 nucleotides are TGTGCCACCAGCGTTAGACTCGACACCGGGGAGCTGTTTTTT. It yields the protein CATSVRLDTGELFF.

The chain recombines TRBV28 with TRBJ2-7; unclear D gene. CDR1 and CDR2 (germline): MDHEN, SYDVKM. This CDR3 region has 15 residues. Trimming shortened V by 1 base and J by 4 bases, and 14 bases separated the two germline ends. The CDR3 region is CASSLYPVKPYEQYF. The DNA of the CDR3 is TGTGCCAGCAGTTTATATCCAGTTAAGCCTTACGAGCAGTACTTC.

This clonotype was seen a few times. DNA of the CDR3: TGTGCCAGCAGCGAGAATGGGGGAAAAGAGACCCAGTACTTC. It codes for CASSENGGKETQYF. This chain connects TRBV7-2 to TRBJ2-5; D is perhaps TRBD1 or TRBD2 (5 bases each). The germline CDR1 and CDR2 sequences are SGHTA and FQGNSA. Trimming left V 5 bases short and J 3 bases short, with 13 bases between. The CDR3 totals 14 residues.